The 17 T cell receptor beta chains presented below share a single source sample, sequenced in a study of blood T cell repertoires in COVID-19. The repertoire was sequenced with immunoSEQ multiplex PCR; TCRdb's copy has only in-frame clones and lacks some. Here the sample spans some 390,000 clones, 70% to 90% being singletons. Source material: peripheral blood. These receptors were obtained from a woman aged 40 to 50 with COVID-19, enrolled during active disease.

This rearrangement joins TRBV6-5 to TRBJ2-7; 7 bases fit TRBD1. Looked up from germline, CDR1 is MNHEY and CDR2 is SVGAGI. The CDR3 totals 13 residues. The J segment lost 5 bases and the V segment lost 6 bases, leaving 7 bases of the junction unmatched. For the CDR3, the DNA is TGTGCCAGCAGCCTCGGGACAGCGGACGAGCAGTACTTC. It specifies CASSLGTADEQYF.

This clone was detected once. The V gene is TRBV5-1, the J gene TRBJ2-7; 9 bases map to TRBD2. Germline V gives CDR1 SGHRS, CDR2 YFSETQ. The CDR3 spans 18 residues. The J segment lost 5 bases and the V segment lost 0 bases, leaving 15 bases of the junction unmatched. The CDR3 sequence: CASSLAPLLSGRRDEQYF. DNA of the CDR3: TGCGCCAGCAGCTTGGCCCCCCTCCTTAGCGGGAGACGAGACGAGCAGTACTTC.

The chain has TRBV27 and TRBJ2-7; 12 nucleotides align to TRBD2. The CDR3 consists of 14 residues. CDR1 MNHEY and CDR2 SMNVEV come from the germline V gene (reference sequence). J lost 7 bases, V lost 8 bases, and 9 bases had no gene match. The CDR3 reads CASRGLAGRQEQYF. The CDR3 bases are TGTGCCAGCCGTGGACTAGCGGGACGTCAGGAGCAGTACTTC.

The chain combines TRBV25-1 with TRBJ1-1, with 7 bases identical to TRBD1. The germline V gene encodes CDR1 MGHDK and CDR2 SYGVNS. CDR3 length equals 13 residues. Unmatched junction bases numbered 9, after V lost 8 bases and J lost 6 bases. The CDR3 DNA reads as TGTGCCAGCGCACACAGGGGAATAGCTGAAGCTTTCTTT. As protein: CASAHRGIAEAFF.

The V call is TRBV7-9, the J call TRBJ2-7; TRBD1 matches at 9 bases. CDR1 is SEHNR and CDR2 is FQNEAQ in the germline V gene (reference sequence). CDR3 size: 16 residues. Unmatched junction bases numbered 13, after V lost 6 bases and J lost 4 bases. This chain's CDR3 is CASRSEKTGGTYEQYF. CDR3 DNA: TGTGCCAGCAGGTCCGAAAAAACAGGGGGCACATACGAGCAGTACTTC.

This rearrangement joins TRBV28 to TRBJ1-4, with a possible D match to TRBD1 (5 bases). Trimming cost V 2 bases and J 6 bases, with 19 bases left between them. Germline loops: CDR1 MDHEN, CDR2 SYDVKM. This CDR3 is 17 amino acids long. The CDR3 DNA reads as TGTGCCAGCAGTTTAGGGGGAGGGCGACACTACGATGAAAAACTGTTTTTT. It codes for CASSLGGGRHYDEKLFF.

This clone appeared once. The J gene is TRBJ1-1, the V gene TRBV7-2, with 9 positions matching TRBD1. Per the germline V gene, CDR1 is SGHTA and CDR2 is FQGNSA. Losses at the gene ends were 5 bases for V and 5 bases for J; bases not matched to a gene: 6. The CDR3 extends over 14 amino acids. CDR3 region: CASSAQGARTEAFF. DNA for the CDR3: TGTGCCAGCAGCGCACAGGGGGCGAGGACTGAAGCTTTCTTT.

The V gene is TRBV3-1 (or the pseudogene TRBV3-2), the J gene TRBJ1-3; D is unclear. Trimming left V 4 bases short and J 8 bases short, with 9 bases between. Germline assignment: CDR1 LGHDT and CDR2 YNNKEL (reference sequence). The CDR3 consists of 12 residues. CDR3 DNA sequence: TGTGCCAGCAGCCGGAGCCCTTACACCATATATTTT. Residues: CASSRSPYTIYF.

The rearrangement links TRBV2 to TRBJ1-2; D may be TRBD1 (6 bases). The CDR3 is 13 residues long. V dropped 8 bases and J dropped 4 bases, with 14 bases sitting between them. The germline CDR1 and CDR2 sequences are SNHLY and FYNNEI. This chain's CDR3 is CASRGGAGYGYTF. CDR3 DNA sequence: TGTGCCAGCCGGGGGGGCGCTGGCTATGGCTACACCTTC.

This clone was detected only once. The chain employs TRBV6-1 and TRBJ2-7; possible D gene TRBD2, 5 bases. CDR3 size: 14 residues. The ends were cut back, 1 base at V and 4 bases at J, with 11 bases in the middle. Germline V gene sequence: CDR1 MNHNS, CDR2 SASEGT. The CDR3 loop reads CASSEGASLYEQYF. The CDR3 DNA follows: TGTGCCAGCAGTGAAGGAGCTAGCCTATACGAGCAGTACTTC.

The V and J genes are TRBV28 and TRBJ2-7; 7 nucleotides align to TRBD1. Germline V gene sequence: CDR1 MDHEN, CDR2 SYDVKM. There are 14 residues in the CDR3. The ends lost 7 bases at V and 4 bases at J; junction bases unmatched: 10. CDR3 loop: CASTIPGQLYEQYF. CDR3 nucleotide sequence: TGTGCCAGCACTATACCGGGACAGTTATACGAGCAGTACTTC.

This rearrangement joins TRBV7-9 to TRBJ1-1, with TRBD1 as a possible D gene (5 bases). The germline gives CDR1 SEHNR, CDR2 FQNEAQ (reference sequence). There are 16 residues in the CDR3. The ends were cut back, 1 base at V and 1 base at J, with 13 bases in the middle. The CDR3: CASSLGVGQQNTEAFF. CDR3 coding DNA: TGTGCCAGCAGCTTAGGAGTGGGGCAGCAGAACACTGAAGCTTTCTTT. Using reference TRBV7-9 and TRBJ1-1 for the parts outside the CDR3, the full variable domain is DTGVSQNPRHKITKRGQNVTFRCDPISEHNRLYWYRQTLGQGPEFLTYFQNEAQLEKSRLLSDRFSAERPKGSFSTLEIQRTEQGDSAMYLCASSLGVGQQNTEAFFGQGTRLTVV.

This chain connects TRBV5-1 to TRBJ2-7; 7 nucleotides align to TRBD1. CDR3 length: 11 amino acids. The V gene's germline CDR1 is SGHRS and CDR2 YFSETQ. Trimming removed 5 bases from V and 9 bases from J; junction bases left unmatched: 5. The CDR3 is CASSSTGRQYF. The DNA of the CDR3 is TGCGCCAGCAGTTCGACAGGGCGGCAGTACTTC.

V is TRBV5-1 and J is TRBJ2-1; D is perhaps TRBD2 (5 bases). V was pared by 0 bases and J by 8 bases, with 18 bases between. Germline V gene data show CDR1 as SGHRS and CDR2 as YFSETQ. This CDR3 contains 16 residues. In nucleotides, the CDR3 is TGCGCCAGCAGCTTGGTAGGCGGACTTCTTGGCGATGAGCAGTTCTTC. It specifies CASSLVGGLLGDEQFF.

V usage is TRBV27 and J usage is TRBJ1-4, with 11 bases identical to TRBD1. The V gene end was trimmed by 7 bases and the J gene end by 7 bases; junction bases not matched to a gene: 14. This CDR3 is 17 amino acids long. Germline loops: CDR1 MNHEY, CDR2 SMNVEV (reference sequence). The CDR3 nucleotides are TGTGCCAGCACTGAAATCAGCCGGGACAGGGGGTTTGAAAAACTGTTTTTT. Amino acids: CASTEISRDRGFEKLFF.

The V gene is TRBV28, the J gene TRBJ1-4, with D hard to call. The V and J ends lost 7 bases and 4 bases respectively, with 10 bases between them. The germline CDR1 and CDR2 sequences are MDHEN and SYDVKM. This CDR3 spans 13 amino acids. The DNA of the CDR3 is TGTGCCAGCATTGAGTCCGTTAATGAAAAACTGTTTTTT. Its protein product is CASIESVNEKLFF.

The chain couples TRBV19 to TRBJ2-1; 13 nucleotides agree with TRBD2. V gave up 4 bases and J gave up 5 bases; unmatched junction bases: 11. The germline gives CDR1 LNHDA, CDR2 SQIVND (reference sequence). This CDR3 is 18 amino acids long. The CDR3 DNA sequence: TGTGCCAGTAGTAGAGAAGGAGGGGGACTAGCGGGGAACAATGAGCAGTTCTTC. Translation: CASSREGGGLAGNNEQFF.